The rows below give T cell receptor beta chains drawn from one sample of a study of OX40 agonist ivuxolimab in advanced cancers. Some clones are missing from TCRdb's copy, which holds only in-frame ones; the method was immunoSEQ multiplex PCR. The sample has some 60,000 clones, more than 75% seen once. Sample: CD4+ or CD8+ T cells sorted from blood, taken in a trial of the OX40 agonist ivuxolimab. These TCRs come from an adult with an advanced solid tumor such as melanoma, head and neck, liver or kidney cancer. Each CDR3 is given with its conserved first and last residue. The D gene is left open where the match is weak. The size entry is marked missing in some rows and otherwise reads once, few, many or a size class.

CDR3nt: TGTGCCAGCAGTTTAAGGGGAGGACGGGAATCCTTCCCCTATGAGCAGTTCTTC
CDR3aa: CASSLRGGRESFPYEQFF
d_gene: -
abundance: -
j_gene: TRBJ2-1
v_gene: TRBV27

CDR3nt: TGTGCCAGCAGTTTAACGGGAGATGGAAACACCATATATTTT
CDR3aa: CASSLTGDGNTIYF
d_gene: -
abundance: -
j_gene: TRBJ1-3
v_gene: TRBV28

CDR3nt: TGTGCCAGCAGCTTAACTAGCGGGAAATTAAATGAGCAGTTCTTC
CDR3aa: CASSLTSGKLNEQFF
d_gene: TRBD2
abundance: -
j_gene: TRBJ2-1
v_gene: TRBV7-2

CDR3nt: TGTGCCAGCAGCCGAGGGACTCTAACTACCAATGAGCAGTTCTTC
CDR3aa: CASSRGTLTTNEQFF
d_gene: -
abundance: few
j_gene: TRBJ2-1
v_gene: TRBV11-2

CDR3nt: TGTGCCATCAGTGATTCGGTGCTGCGGAGCAATGAGCAGTTCTTC
CDR3aa: CAISDSVLRSNEQFF
d_gene: -
abundance: -
j_gene: TRBJ2-1
v_gene: TRBV10-3

CDR3nt: TGTGCCAGCAGCGTAGGTAACAGGGATAAGGCTGAAGCTTTCTTT
CDR3aa: CASSVGNRDKAEAFF
d_gene: -
abundance: -
j_gene: TRBJ1-1
v_gene: TRBV9

CDR3nt: TGTGCCAGCAGCTTAGACCGCTACGAGCAGTACTTC
CDR3aa: CASSLDRYEQYF
d_gene: -
abundance: few
j_gene: TRBJ2-7
v_gene: TRBV11-2

CDR3nt: TGTGCCAGCAGTCCCCCAGGGGAAACTGAAGCTTTCTTT
CDR3aa: CASSPPGETEAFF
d_gene: -
abundance: -
j_gene: TRBJ1-1
v_gene: TRBV28

CDR3nt: TGTGCCAGCACCCGGACAGCCAGCACAGATACGCAGTATTTT
CDR3aa: CASTRTASTDTQYF
d_gene: -
abundance: -
j_gene: TRBJ2-3
v_gene: TRBV6-9

CDR3nt: TGTGCCAGCAGCCAAGCTAGCACAGATACGCAGTATTTT
CDR3aa: CASSQASTDTQYF
d_gene: -
abundance: -
j_gene: TRBJ2-3
v_gene: TRBV16

CDR3nt: TGTGCCAGCAGTAGGGACACCCTAGCAACTAATGAAAAACTGTTTTTT
CDR3aa: CASSRDTLATNEKLFF
d_gene: -
abundance: -
j_gene: TRBJ1-4
v_gene: TRBV14

CDR3nt: TGTGCCAGCAGTGCTAGCGGGGTGGGAGGAGGAGATACGCAGTATTTT
CDR3aa: CASSASGVGGGDTQYF
d_gene: TRBD2
abundance: -
j_gene: TRBJ2-3
v_gene: TRBV2

CDR3nt: TGCAGCGTTGGACAGGCCCCTAGCACAGATACGCAGTATTTT
CDR3aa: CSVGQAPSTDTQYF
d_gene: -
abundance: -
j_gene: TRBJ2-3
v_gene: TRBV29-1

CDR3nt: TGTGCCAGCGCTATCGACAGGTTAAACACAGATACGCAGTATTTT
CDR3aa: CASAIDRLNTDTQYF
d_gene: -
abundance: -
j_gene: TRBJ2-3
v_gene: TRBV7-6

CDR3nt: TGTGCCACCAGCAGCCAGACAGGGGAGAGGAACATTCAGTACTTC
CDR3aa: CATSSQTGERNIQYF
d_gene: TRBD1
abundance: -
j_gene: TRBJ2-4
v_gene: TRBV15

CDR3nt: TGTGCCAGCAGTTTTGTAGGTCTGGGCGCGGGCGAGCAGTACTTC
CDR3aa: CASSFVGLGAGEQYF
d_gene: -
abundance: -
j_gene: TRBJ2-7
v_gene: TRBV28

CDR3nt: TGTGCCAGCAGCCAACGAGTAGCCGGAGGTCAAGAGACCCAGTACTTC
CDR3aa: CASSQRVAGGQETQYF
d_gene: -
abundance: -
j_gene: TRBJ2-5
v_gene: TRBV7-2

CDR3nt: TGTGCCAGTAGTTTCACCGGGACAGACACTGAAGCTTTCTTT
CDR3aa: CASSFTGTDTEAFF
d_gene: TRBD1
abundance: -
j_gene: TRBJ1-1
v_gene: TRBV19

CDR3nt: TGTGCCAGCAGTAAACAGGGTGCGGACGAGCAGTACTTC
CDR3aa: CASSKQGADEQYF
d_gene: -
abundance: -
j_gene: TRBJ2-7
v_gene: TRBV28

CDR3nt: TGTGCCAGCAGCTTGGACAGAACAGATACGCAGTATTTT
CDR3aa: CASSLDRTDTQYF
d_gene: -
abundance: -
j_gene: TRBJ2-3
v_gene: TRBV5-4

CDR3nt: TGTGCCAGCAGCGTAGCCCCAGCGGGGACCCAAGAGACCCAGTACTTC
CDR3aa: CASSVAPAGTQETQYF
d_gene: TRBD2
abundance: once
j_gene: TRBJ2-5
v_gene: TRBV9

CDR3nt: TGCGCCAGCAGCCAAGATGGACAGGGCACAGATACGCAGTATTTT
CDR3aa: CASSQDGQGTDTQYF
d_gene: TRBD1
abundance: once
j_gene: TRBJ2-3
v_gene: TRBV4-1

CDR3nt: TGTGCCAGCAGCGACCTGAGAGGAGTGGGAGAGACCCAGTACTTC
CDR3aa: CASSDLRGVGETQYF
d_gene: -
abundance: -
j_gene: TRBJ2-5
v_gene: TRBV7-7

CDR3nt: TGCGCCAGCAGCCAGTCTTATAGCGGGAGTGCCGCAGATACGCAGTATTTT
CDR3aa: CASSQSYSGSAADTQYF
d_gene: TRBD2
abundance: -
j_gene: TRBJ2-3
v_gene: TRBV4-3

CDR3nt: TGTGCCAGTAGGTCCCCCGGGACACAGAACTCCTACGAGCAGTACTTC
CDR3aa: CASRSPGTQNSYEQYF
d_gene: -
abundance: -
j_gene: TRBJ2-7
v_gene: TRBV19

CDR3nt: TGTGCCAGCAGCTTAGGATCGGCAGCTTATCAGCCCCAGCATTTT
CDR3aa: CASSLGSAAYQPQHF
d_gene: -
abundance: -
j_gene: TRBJ1-5
v_gene: TRBV11-2

CDR3nt: TGTGCCAGCAGTCAGCTGTACCGGGGGGCCAAAAACATTCAGTACTTC
CDR3aa: CASSQLYRGAKNIQYF
d_gene: -
abundance: -
j_gene: TRBJ2-4
v_gene: TRBV7-2

CDR3nt: TGTGCCAGCAGCTCCCGACATTCCTACGAGCAGTACTTC
CDR3aa: CASSSRHSYEQYF
d_gene: -
abundance: -
j_gene: TRBJ2-7
v_gene: TRBV11-2

CDR3nt: TGTGCCAGCAGTGAGAGGTCTCTACCAAATTCACCCCTCCACTTT
CDR3aa: CASSERSLPNSPLHF
d_gene: -
abundance: -
j_gene: TRBJ1-6
v_gene: TRBV2

CDR3nt: TGTGCCAGCAGCTTAGGGGAAGGGCGAGGCTATGGCTACACCTTC
CDR3aa: CASSLGEGRGYGYTF
d_gene: -
abundance: -
j_gene: TRBJ1-2
v_gene: TRBV7-8

CDR3nt: TGTGCCAGCAGCGTAGAGGCAGGGGGTGGCTACACCTTC
CDR3aa: CASSVEAGGGYTF
d_gene: TRBD1
abundance: -
j_gene: TRBJ1-2
v_gene: TRBV9

CDR3nt: TGTGCCAGCAGCCCTGCGGGGGGGCGTATCACCGGGGAGCTGTTTTTT
CDR3aa: CASSPAGGRITGELFF
d_gene: TRBD2
abundance: -
j_gene: TRBJ2-2
v_gene: TRBV11-3

CDR3nt: TGTGCCACCAGCAGAGACCGGACAGACTACGAGCAGTACTTC
CDR3aa: CATSRDRTDYEQYF
d_gene: -
abundance: -
j_gene: TRBJ2-7
v_gene: TRBV15

CDR3nt: TGTGCCAGCAGCTACACTGAAGCTTTCTTT
CDR3aa: CASSYTEAFF
d_gene: -
abundance: -
j_gene: TRBJ1-1
v_gene: TRBV7-9

CDR3nt: TGTGCCAGCGGCCGGGACAGGAGCGATGAGCAGTTCTTC
CDR3aa: CASGRDRSDEQFF
d_gene: TRBD1
abundance: -
j_gene: TRBJ2-1
v_gene: TRBV27

CDR3nt: TGTGCCAGCAGCCCGGGGATTTCTGGGGCCAACGTCCTGACTTTC
CDR3aa: CASSPGISGANVLTF
d_gene: -
abundance: -
j_gene: TRBJ2-6
v_gene: TRBV7-9

CDR3nt: TGTGCCAGCACAGTAACTAGCGCCGCTAGCTCCTACGAGCAGTACTTC
CDR3aa: CASTVTSAASSYEQYF
d_gene: TRBD2
abundance: once
j_gene: TRBJ2-7
v_gene: TRBV7-2

CDR3nt: TGCAGCGCCCGGGGGGTACAAGAGACCCAGTACTTC
CDR3aa: CSARGVQETQYF
d_gene: TRBD2
abundance: few
j_gene: TRBJ2-5
v_gene: TRBV29-1

CDR3nt: TGCGCCAGCAGCCAAGAAACGGGAATTATGGGCAATGAGCAGTTCTTC
CDR3aa: CASSQETGIMGNEQFF
d_gene: -
abundance: -
j_gene: TRBJ2-1
v_gene: TRBV4-1

CDR3nt: TGTGCCAGCAGCCAAGATCCGGGGGAGACTGAAGCTTTCTTT
CDR3aa: CASSQDPGETEAFF
d_gene: -
abundance: -
j_gene: TRBJ1-1
v_gene: TRBV14

CDR3nt: TGTGCCAGCAGTTCTCCGGACAGGGACCGTCATTTT
CDR3aa: CASSSPDRDRHF
d_gene: TRBD1
abundance: -
j_gene: TRBJ1-5
v_gene: TRBV28

CDR3nt: TGTGCCAGCAGCAGACAGGGAGCGGAGACCCAGTACTTC
CDR3aa: CASSRQGAETQYF
d_gene: TRBD1
abundance: -
j_gene: TRBJ2-5
v_gene: TRBV7-3

CDR3nt: TGTGCCAGCAGCTTGGCCGGACAGGGAATCGCTGGCTACACCTTC
CDR3aa: CASSLAGQGIAGYTF
d_gene: TRBD1
abundance: -
j_gene: TRBJ1-2
v_gene: TRBV5-4

CDR3nt: TGTGCCAGCAGCCCTTGGACAGGGAATGAAAAACTGTTTTTT
CDR3aa: CASSPWTGNEKLFF
d_gene: TRBD1
abundance: -
j_gene: TRBJ1-4
v_gene: TRBV7-9

CDR3nt: TGTGCCAGCAGTTACAAGGGGCTTAATGAAAAACTGTTTTTT
CDR3aa: CASSYKGLNEKLFF
d_gene: -
abundance: -
j_gene: TRBJ1-4
v_gene: TRBV6-5

CDR3nt: TGTGCCAGCAAGGTTACAGCAGGGGCTTACGAGCAGTACTTC
CDR3aa: CASKVTAGAYEQYF
d_gene: -
abundance: -
j_gene: TRBJ2-7
v_gene: TRBV27

CDR3nt: TGTGCCAGCAGTGAATTTAACGAGCAGTACTTC
CDR3aa: CASSEFNEQYF
d_gene: -
abundance: -
j_gene: TRBJ2-7
v_gene: TRBV2